A single sample is the source of the 11 T cell receptor beta chains below, sequenced in a study of T cell responses to AZD1222 COVID-19 vaccine. Clones were sequenced by immunoSEQ multiplex PCR, and TCRdb holds only the in-frame ones, with some missing. Of about 150,000 clones in the sample, 90% were seen once. The sequences come from peripheral blood, collected on day 0 of AZD1222 vaccination. The source is an adult in good health.

This rearrangement joins TRBV3-1 (or the pseudogene TRBV3-2) to TRBJ1-5; 7 positions match TRBD1. In germline, CDR1 is LGHDT, CDR2 YNNKEL (reference sequence). V trimming: 1 base; J trimming: 4 bases; junction bases outside the gene matches: 4. This CDR3 is built from 15 residues. The CDR3 sequence: CASSQARTGNQPQHF. DNA for the CDR3: TGTGCCAGCAGCCAAGCTCGGACAGGAAATCAGCCCCAGCATTTT.

The V gene is TRBV4-1, the J gene TRBJ2-2; D unclear. The germline V gene has CDR1 MGHRA and CDR2 YSYEKL. The CDR3 runs 13 residues. V was shortened by 4 bases and J by 4 bases, with 7 bases between the two germline ends. The CDR3: CASSPPVTGELFF. As DNA, the CDR3 is TGCGCCAGCAGCCCCCCCGTCACCGGGGAGCTGTTTTTT.

The chain carries TRBV28 and TRBJ2-1, with D perhaps matching TRBD1 or TRBD2 (6 bases each). The germline gives CDR1 MDHEN, CDR2 SYDVKM. V lost 10 bases and J lost 0, with 16 bases in between. There are 15 residues in the CDR3. The CDR3 protein is CATIRGGNSYNEQFF. Here the CDR3 DNA reads TGTGCCACCATACGAGGGGGGAACTCCTACAATGAGCAGTTCTTC.

The gene calls are TRBV28 and TRBJ2-1; 9 nucleotides match TRBD2. This CDR3 spans 15 amino acids. V shed 7 bases, J shed 14 bases, and the junction held 18 bases outside the gene matches. The germline CDR1 and CDR2 sequences are MDHEN and SYDVKM. CDR3 nucleotides: TGTGCCAGCACCGTAAAGGGAGCGGGGGGACGGAGGGAGTTCTTC. Protein sequence: CASTVKGAGGRREFF.

The V call is TRBV5-1, the J call TRBJ1-4, with TRBD1 matching over 9 bases. The V gene's germline CDR1 is SGHRS and CDR2 YFSETQ. Trimming took 4 bases from V and 1 from J; bases not matched to a gene: 2. The CDR3 is 15 residues long. The CDR3 region has the DNA TGCGCCAGCAGCGCGGACAGGGGAACTAATGAAAAACTGTTTTTT. Translated: CASSADRGTNEKLFF.

This chain uses TRBV24-1 with TRBJ2-6; TRBD1 matches 10 bases. This CDR3 comprises 22 residues. Unmatched junction bases numbered 13, after V lost 0 bases and J lost 0 bases. From germline, CDR1 is KGHDR and CDR2 SFDVKD. The CDR3 loop reads CATSDLPVGFGTGDSGANVLTF. In DNA, the CDR3 is TGTGCCACCAGTGATTTGCCTGTAGGGTTCGGGACAGGGGACTCTGGGGCCAACGTCCTGACTTTC.

The chain is built from TRBV7-2 and TRBJ1-6; D might be TRBD1 (5 bases). The CDR3 totals 14 residues. The ends were cut back, 3 bases at V and 7 bases at J, with 10 bases in the middle. Germline CDR1 and CDR2: SGHTA and FQGNSA. CDR3 DNA: TGTGCCAGCAGCTTCGGGGGTAGGAATTCACCCCTCCACTTT. Its translation: CASSFGGRNSPLHF.

The chain uses TRBV12-3 or TRBV12-4 and TRBJ2-5; D gene unclear. This CDR3 contains 11 residues. V was clipped by 5 bases and J by 8 bases, with 9 bases between them. Here the CDR3 DNA reads TGTGCCAGCAGTCCCGCCCACACCCAGTACTTC. Its translation: CASSPAHTQYF.

The chain recombines TRBV27 with TRBJ1-2, with TRBD1 as a possible D gene (5 bases). CDR3 length: 17 amino acids. V dropped 6 bases and J dropped 0 bases, with 20 bases sitting between them. Germline loops: CDR1 MNHEY, CDR2 SMNVEV (reference sequence). The CDR3 protein is CASSSRRTLTANYGYTF. In nucleotides, the CDR3 is TGTGCCAGCAGCTCCCGAAGGACACTGACCGCTAACTATGGCTACACCTTC.

The chain is built from TRBV14 and TRBJ1-5; D unresolved. The CDR3 contains 13 residues. V lost 2 bases and J lost 5, with 7 bases in between. Germline CDR1 SGHDN, CDR2 FVKESK. DNA for the CDR3: TGTGCCAGCAGCCAAAATACCCATCAGCCCCAGCATTTT. The encoded protein is CASSQNTHQPQHF.

The V and J genes are TRBV13 and TRBJ2-1; 11 positions match TRBD1. The germline CDR1 and CDR2 sequences are PRHDT and FYEKMQ (reference sequence). This CDR3 region has 15 residues. V dropped 6 bases and J dropped 2; count of bases not matched to a gene: 3. The CDR3 DNA reads TGTGCCAGCAGTTGGACAGGGGGCGCCTACAATGAGCAGTTCTTC. Amino acid sequence: CASSWTGGAYNEQFF.